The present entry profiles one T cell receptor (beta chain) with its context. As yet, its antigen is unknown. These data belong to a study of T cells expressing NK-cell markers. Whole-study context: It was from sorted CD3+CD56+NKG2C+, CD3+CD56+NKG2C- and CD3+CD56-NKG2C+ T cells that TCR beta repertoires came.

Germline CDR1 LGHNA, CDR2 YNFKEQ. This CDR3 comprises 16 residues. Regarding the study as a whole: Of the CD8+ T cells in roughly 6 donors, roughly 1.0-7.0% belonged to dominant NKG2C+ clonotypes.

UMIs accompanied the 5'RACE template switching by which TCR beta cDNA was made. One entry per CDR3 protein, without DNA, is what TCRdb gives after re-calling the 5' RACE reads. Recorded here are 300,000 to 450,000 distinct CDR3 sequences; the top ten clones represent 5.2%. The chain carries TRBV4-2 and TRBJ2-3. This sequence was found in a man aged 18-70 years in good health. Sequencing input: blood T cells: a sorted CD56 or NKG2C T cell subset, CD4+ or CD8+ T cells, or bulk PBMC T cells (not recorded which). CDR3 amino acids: CASSQVIGSTGDTQYF.